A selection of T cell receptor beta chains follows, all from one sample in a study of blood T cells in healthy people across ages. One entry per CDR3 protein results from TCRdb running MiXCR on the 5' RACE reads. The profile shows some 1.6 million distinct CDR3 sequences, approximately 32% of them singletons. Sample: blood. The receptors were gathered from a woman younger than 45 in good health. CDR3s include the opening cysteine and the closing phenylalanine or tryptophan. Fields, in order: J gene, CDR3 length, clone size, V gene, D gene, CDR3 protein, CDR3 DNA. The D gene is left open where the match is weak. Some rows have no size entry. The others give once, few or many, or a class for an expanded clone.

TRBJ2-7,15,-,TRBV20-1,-,CSASSRGGGREEQYF,TGCAGTGCTAGTTCCAGGGGGGGGGGTCGAGAGGAGCAGTACTTC
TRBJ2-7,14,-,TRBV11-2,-,CASSPASGPYEQYF,TGTGCCAGCAGCCCAGCGTCAGGTCCCTACGAGCAGTACTTC
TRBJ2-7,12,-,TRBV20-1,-,CSAKGRVYEQYF,TGCAGTGCAAAGGGACGGGTCTACGAGCAGTACTTC
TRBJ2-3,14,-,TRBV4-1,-,CASSQDHSTGTQYF,TGCGCCAGCAGCCAAGATCATAGCACAGGTACGCAGTATTTT
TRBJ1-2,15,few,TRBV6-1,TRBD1,CASSIRDRNNYGYTF,TGTGCCAGCAGTATCCGGGACAGAAACAACTATGGCTACACCTTC
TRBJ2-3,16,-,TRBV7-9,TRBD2,CASSLPTGGAGDTQYF,TGTGCCAGCAGCTTACCCACCGGGGGGGCTGGAGATACGCAGTATTTT
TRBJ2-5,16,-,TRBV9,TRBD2,CASSVEAGGPPGTQYF,TGTGCCAGCAGCGTAGAGGCGGGGGGGCCTCCGGGGACCCAGTACTTC
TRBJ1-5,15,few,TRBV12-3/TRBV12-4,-,CASSSAGGRDQPQHF,TGTGCCAGCAGTTCTGCGGGAGGACGGGATCAGCCCCAGCATTTT
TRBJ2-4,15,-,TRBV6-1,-,CASSEAGVGRNEQYF,TGTGCCAGCAGTGAAGCGGGGGTAGGTAGGAATGAGCAGTACTTC
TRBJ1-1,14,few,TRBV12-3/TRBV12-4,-,CASSFTRENTEAFF,TGTGCCAGCAGTTTCACCAGGGAGAACACTGAAGCTTTCTTT
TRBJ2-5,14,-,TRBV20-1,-,CSARPHVGMETQYF,TGCAGTGCTAGACCCCATGTAGGGATGGAGACCCAGTACTTC
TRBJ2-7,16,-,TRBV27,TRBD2,CASSLSPSGSLYEQYF,TGTGCCAGCAGTTTATCGCCTAGCGGGAGCCTCTACGAGCAGTACTTC
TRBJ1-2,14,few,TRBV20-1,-,CSAPRLQGNYGYTF,TGCAGTGCCCCTCGGCTCCAGGGAAACTATGGCTACACCTTC
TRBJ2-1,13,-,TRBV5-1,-,CACSSDLGNEQFF,TGCGCCTGCAGCTCGGACCTGGGCAATGAGCAGTTCTTC
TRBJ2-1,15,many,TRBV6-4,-,CASSEEAGSYNEQFF,TGTGCCAGCAGTGAAGAGGCGGGCTCCTACAATGAGCAGTTCTTC
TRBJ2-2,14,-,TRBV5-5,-,CASSLEGTTGELFF,TGTGCCAGCAGCTTGGAGGGTACCACCGGGGAGCTGTTTTTT
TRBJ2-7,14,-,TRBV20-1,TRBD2,CNANPGTSGGEQYF,TGCAATGCTAACCCCGGGACTAGCGGGGGCGAGCAGTACTTC
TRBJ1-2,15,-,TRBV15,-,CATSRPGLETEGYTF,TGTGCCACCAGCAGACCGGGACTCGAAACGGAGGGCTACACCTTC
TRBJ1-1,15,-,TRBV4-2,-,CASSQESPLNTEAFF,TGTGCCAGCAGCCAAGAAAGCCCGTTGAACACTGAAGCTTTCTTT
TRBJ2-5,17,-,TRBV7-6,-,CASSLLSPTDGQETQYF,TGTGCCAGCAGCTTATTATCGCCGACGGACGGTCAAGAGACCCAGTACTTC
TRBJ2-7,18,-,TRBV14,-,CASSQEPLGGDPLYEQYF,TGTGCCAGCAGCCAAGAACCCCTGGGCGGGGACCCCCTCTACGAGCAGTACTTC
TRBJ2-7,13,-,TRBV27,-,CANSLWGSYEQYF,TGTGCCAACAGTTTATGGGGTAGTTACGAGCAGTACTTC
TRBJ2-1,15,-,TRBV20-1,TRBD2,CSAITGLAGVWEQFF,TGCAGTGCTATTACCGGACTAGCGGGGGTTTGGGAGCAGTTCTTC
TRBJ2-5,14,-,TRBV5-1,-,CASSSKIGKETQYF,TGCGCCAGCAGCTCAAAAATCGGGAAAGAGACCCAGTACTTC
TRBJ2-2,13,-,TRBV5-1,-,CASGRGDTGELFF,TGCGCCAGCGGACGTGGGGACACCGGGGAGCTGTTTTTT
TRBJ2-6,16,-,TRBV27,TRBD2,CASSSLGRVGANVLTF,TGTGCCAGCAGTTCCCTCGGGAGGGTAGGGGCCAACGTCCTGACTTTC
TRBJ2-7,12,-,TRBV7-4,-,CASSVSWDEQYF,TGTGCCAGCAGCGTCAGTTGGGACGAGCAGTACTTC
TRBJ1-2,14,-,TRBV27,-,CASRPRQAYYGYTF,TGTGCCAGCAGGCCGCGACAAGCTTATTATGGCTACACCTTC
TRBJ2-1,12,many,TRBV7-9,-,CASSGLPNEQFF,TGTGCCAGCAGCGGATTACCCAATGAGCAGTTCTTC
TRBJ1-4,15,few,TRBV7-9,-,CASSVDLSRNEKLFF,TGTGCCAGCAGCGTCGACCTCTCGAGGAATGAAAAACTGTTTTTT
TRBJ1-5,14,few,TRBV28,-,CASSSFPSNQPQHF,TGTGCCAGCAGTTCGTTTCCGAGCAATCAGCCCCAGCATTTT
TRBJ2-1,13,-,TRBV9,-,CASSVFDFDEQFF,TGTGCCAGCAGCGTTTTCGACTTCGATGAGCAGTTCTTC
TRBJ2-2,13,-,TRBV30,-,CAWSVRATGELFF,TGTGCCTGGAGTGTCAGGGCCACCGGGGAGCTGTTTTTT
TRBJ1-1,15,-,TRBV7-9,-,CASSLDGRLNTEAFF,TGTGCCAGCAGCTTAGATGGCAGGTTGAACACTGAAGCTTTCTTT
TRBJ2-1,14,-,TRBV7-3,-,CASSSGPSGREQFF,TGTGCCAGCAGCTCGGGACCCAGCGGTCGGGAGCAGTTCTTC
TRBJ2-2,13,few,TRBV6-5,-,CASTYGGTGELFF,TGTGCCAGCACCTATGGTGGAACCGGGGAGCTGTTTTTT
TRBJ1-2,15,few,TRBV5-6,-,CASSLDPHDPYGYTF,TGTGCCAGCAGCTTGGACCCCCATGACCCCTATGGCTACACCTTC
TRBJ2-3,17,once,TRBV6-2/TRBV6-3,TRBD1,CASSSPSGTGPTDTQYF,TGTGCCAGCAGTTCCCCCTCAGGGACAGGACCCACAGATACGCAGTATTTT
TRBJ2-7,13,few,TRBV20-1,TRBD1,CSAPGQFEYEQYF,TGCAGTGCCCCGGGACAGTTTGAATACGAGCAGTACTTC
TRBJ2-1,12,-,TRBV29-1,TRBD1,CSVRQGGDEQFF,TGCAGCGTTCGACAGGGTGGAGATGAGCAGTTCTTC
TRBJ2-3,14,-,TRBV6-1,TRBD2,CASRVAGGLDTQYF,TGTGCCAGCAGAGTAGCGGGGGGGCTAGATACGCAGTATTTT